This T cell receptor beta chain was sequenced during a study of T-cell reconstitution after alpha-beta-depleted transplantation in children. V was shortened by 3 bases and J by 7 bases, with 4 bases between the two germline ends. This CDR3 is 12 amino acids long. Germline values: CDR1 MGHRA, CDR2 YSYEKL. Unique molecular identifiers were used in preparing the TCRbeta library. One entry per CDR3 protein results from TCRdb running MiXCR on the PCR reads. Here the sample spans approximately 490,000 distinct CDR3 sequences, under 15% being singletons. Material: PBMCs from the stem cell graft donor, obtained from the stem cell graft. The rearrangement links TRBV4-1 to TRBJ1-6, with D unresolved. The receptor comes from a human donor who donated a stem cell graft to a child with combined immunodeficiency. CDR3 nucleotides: TGCGCCAGCAGCCAGCTCAATTCACCCCTCCACTTT. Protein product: CASSQLNSPLHF.